This T cell receptor beta chain derives from a study of T-cell memory formation after mild COVID-19. Study observations and caveats: Researchers found some responding clones in pre-infection memory, a sign that cross-reactive memory joined. CD4/CD8 balance characterized clones contracting day 15 to 85, and CD4+ skew characterized later expanders.

V was pared by 3 bases and J by 0 bases, with 3 bases of the junction left unmatched. Germline V gene lookup returns CDR1 SQVTM and CDR2 ANQGSEA. There are 14 residues in the CDR3. On this clonotype itself: Its antigen is as yet unknown.

Using its own MiXCR run on the 5' RACE reads, TCRdb lists one record per CDR3 protein. The sample yields roughly 300,000 distinct CDR3 sequences, roughly 8.2% seen once. The sample consisted of PBMCs or a T cell subset sorted from them (not recorded which). The V gene is TRBV29-1, the J gene TRBJ2-5, with 8 bases identical to TRBD2. The TCR was taken from a man aged 18 to 29 who had mild COVID-19 (a few samples of this study predate the infection). Cell type and time point are not known. CDR3 in amino acids: CSVEIAGYQETQYF. The CDR3, as DNA: TGCAGCGTTGAGATAGCGGGGTACCAAGAGACCCAGTACTTC.